These 11 T cell receptor beta chains came from one sample sequenced in a study of cytomegalovirus exposure and HLA in healthy donors. PCR used 60 Vbeta primers and 13 Jbeta primers. Libraries were prepared by immunoSEQ multiplex PCR; TCRdb keeps only in-frame clonotypes and omits some of them. This sample's clone table lists 65,000 to 80,000 clones. The sequencing sample was made of PBMCs. These receptors were collected from a man aged 25 to 45 in good health and CMV-seronegative.

This rearrangement joins TRBV5-1 to TRBJ1-2; perhaps TRBD1 as D (5 bases). The germline V gene has CDR1 SGHRS and CDR2 YFSETQ. V lost 6 bases to trimming and J lost 6 bases, with 18 bases between them. The CDR3 has 14 residues. CDR3 in DNA: TGCGCCAGCACCAACGATCAGGGCACCGATGGCTACACCTTC. Translating it yields CASTNDQGTDGYTF.

V gene TRBV7-9 combines with J gene TRBJ2-1, with TRBD2 identical over 10 bases. The V gene's germline CDR1 is SEHNR and CDR2 FQNEAQ (reference sequence). The V gene end was trimmed by 3 bases and the J gene end by 8 bases; junction bases not matched to a gene: 1. The CDR3 has 13 residues. DNA for the CDR3: TGTGCCAGCAGCTTGAGCGGGAGGGATGAGCAGTTCTTC. Protein product: CASSLSGRDEQFF. Looking up the rest from reference TRBV7-9 and TRBJ2-1 gives the full variable domain: DTGVSQNPRHKITKRGQNVTFRCDPISEHNRLYWYRQTLGQGPEFLTYFQNEAQLEKSRLLSDRFSAERPKGSFSTLEIQRTEQGDSAMYLCASSLSGRDEQFFGPGTRLTVL.

This chain uses TRBV6-5 with TRBJ2-7; tentative D call: TRBD2 (5 bases). With 6 bases removed from V and 7 bases from J, the gap between germline ends came to 13 bases. This CDR3 comprises 12 residues. The germline CDR1 and CDR2 sequences are MNHEY and SVGAGI. DNA of the CDR3: TGTGCCAGCAGGACGGGAAGGGAGGAGCAGTACTTC. This translates into CASRTGREEQYF.

This sequence joins TRBV2 and TRBJ1-3; D may be TRBD1 (5 bases). V gave up 7 bases and J gave up 2 bases, with 9 bases separating them. Germline CDR1 and CDR2: SNHLY and FYNNEI. CDR3 length: 13 amino acids. The CDR3 here is CASTTTAGNTIYF. CDR3 coding DNA: TGTGCCAGCACTACGACAGCTGGAAACACCATATATTTT.

The V and J genes are TRBV29-1 and TRBJ2-3; D may be TRBD2 (6 bases). Germline CDR1 SQVTM, CDR2 ANQGSEA. This CDR3 spans 16 amino acids. V shed 4 bases and J shed 0 bases, with 17 bases lying between them. Written as DNA, the CDR3 is TGCAGCGTTGTGGGACTTCGAGACGGAAGCACAGATACGCAGTATTTT. Translated, it gives CSVVGLRDGSTDTQYF.

Here the CDR3 DNA reads TGTGCCAGCAGCGAGGGCCCGGGGGGCCTAAATGAGCAGTTCTTC. The encoded protein is CASSEGPGGLNEQFF. The rearrangement joins TRBV9 to TRBJ2-1, with D possibly TRBD2 on 7 matching bases. Per germline, CDR1 SGDLS and CDR2 YYNGEE. The CDR3 length is 15 residues. Trimming cost V 3 bases and J 7 bases, with 17 bases left between them. Drawing the rest from reference TRBV9 and TRBJ2-1, the complete variable domain is DSGVTQTPKHLITATGQRVTLRCSPRSGDLSVYWYQQSLDQGLQFLIQYYNGEERAKGNILERFSAQQFPDLHSELNLSSLELGDSALYFCASSEGPGGLNEQFFGPGTRLTVL.

The J gene is TRBJ1-6, the V gene TRBV9, with TRBD1 matching 8 bases. Germline assignment: CDR1 SGDLS and CDR2 YYNGEE. With V trimmed by 8 bases and J by 6 bases, 16 bases remained unmatched. CDR3 length equals 17 residues. This chain's CDR3 is CARGTAQTGDPNSPLHF. CDR3 nucleotide sequence: TGTGCCAGGGGGACTGCCCAGACAGGGGACCCTAATTCACCCCTCCACTTT.

This rearrangement joins TRBV2 to TRBJ1-1; 7 nucleotides agree with TRBD1. CDR1 is SNHLY, CDR2 FYNNEI, per germline. The CDR3 totals 15 residues. The V and J ends lost 5 bases and 1 base, in that order; junction bases with no gene match: 7. The CDR3: CASSPFDRANTEAFF. As DNA, the CDR3 is TGTGCCAGCAGTCCATTCGACAGGGCGAACACTGAAGCTTTCTTT.

V gene TRBV5-1 combines with J gene TRBJ2-3, with D perhaps matching TRBD1 (6 bases). CDR3 size: 16 residues. From germline, CDR1 is SGHRS and CDR2 YFSETQ. Trimming pared 4 bases from V and 0 bases from J, leaving 15 bases between. The CDR3 here is CASSTEQGASTDTQYF. CDR3 DNA sequence: TGCGCCAGCAGCACTGAACAGGGAGCTAGCACAGATACGCAGTATTTT.

V gene TRBV18 combines with J gene TRBJ2-1, with a tentative D call TRBD1 (6 bases). V was cut by 4 bases and J by 3 bases, with 13 bases left in between. This CDR3 is 15 amino acids long. Germline assignment: CDR1 KGHSH and CDR2 LQKENI. The CDR3 DNA reads TGTGCCAGCTCACTCGGCTCAGGGGTCTACAATGAGCAGTTCTTC. It translates to CASSLGSGVYNEQFF.

CDR3 DNA: TGCGCCAGCAGCCACGGGCGGGTGAACACTGAAGCTTTCTTT. It codes for CASSHGRVNTEAFF. The chain is built from TRBV4-1 and TRBJ1-1; D call uncertain. Trimming removed 3 bases from V and 0 bases from J, with 8 bases in between. The germline V gene has CDR1 MGHRA and CDR2 YSYEKL. The CDR3 is 14 residues long.